This T cell receptor (beta chain) was obtained from a study of blood T cell repertoires in COVID-19. Across the study: PBMCs, B-cell-depleted T cells, or T cells provided the cDNA or gDNA that made up the material.

Source study methods: Reference gene primer amplification in the assay estimated nucleated cell counts. TCRdb keeps only in-frame clones here, not all; method: immunoSEQ multiplex PCR. V, J and clone size were drawn from that table, and D and trimming were deduced from the DNA. The profile shows 280,000 or so clones, 87% of them singletons. The source of this sequence is a woman between 40 and 50 years old who had recovered from COVID-19. Sequenced material: PBMCs or T cells enriched from blood (not recorded which).

The CDR3 bases are TGTGCCAGCAGCTTAGCCGGCGGCAATGAGCAGTTCTTC. It specifies CASSLAGGNEQFF. This sequence joins TRBV7-8 and TRBJ2-1; the D is unclear. V was clipped by 0 bases and J by 6 bases, with 6 bases between them. CDR3 size: 13 residues. In germline, CDR1 is SGHVS, CDR2 FQNEAQ.